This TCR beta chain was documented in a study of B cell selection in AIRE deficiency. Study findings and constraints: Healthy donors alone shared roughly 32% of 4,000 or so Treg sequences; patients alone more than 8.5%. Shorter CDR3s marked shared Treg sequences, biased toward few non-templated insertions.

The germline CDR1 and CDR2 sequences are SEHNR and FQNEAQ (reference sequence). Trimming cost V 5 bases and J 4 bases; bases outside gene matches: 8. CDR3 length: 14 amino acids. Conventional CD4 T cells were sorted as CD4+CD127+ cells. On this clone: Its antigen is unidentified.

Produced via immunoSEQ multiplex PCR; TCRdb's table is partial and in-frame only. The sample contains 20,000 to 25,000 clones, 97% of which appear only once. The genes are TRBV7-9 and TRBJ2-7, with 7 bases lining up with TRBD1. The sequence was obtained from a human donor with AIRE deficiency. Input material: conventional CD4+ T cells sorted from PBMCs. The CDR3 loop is CASSARGTVYEQYF. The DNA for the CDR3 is TGTGCCAGCAGCGCCAGGGGGACAGTATACGAGCAGTACTTC.